This passage covers 17 T cell receptor beta chains from one sample sequenced in a study of preoperative IRX-2 immunotherapy in early breast cancer. Generated by immunoSEQ multiplex PCR, the TCRdb table keeps only in-frame clones and is missing some. The table has roughly 93,000 clones, roughly 90% seen once. The treatment: preoperative locoregional IRX-2 cytokine immunotherapy. The sample in question was tumor tissue, obtained after IRX-2 immunotherapy. The origin of the receptors is a human donor with breast cancer.

V gene TRBV15 combines with J gene TRBJ1-2; a possible D gene is TRBD1 (6 bases). Germline lookup yields CDR1 LNHNV and CDR2 YYDKDF (reference sequence). V lost 2 bases and J 0 bases, leaving 22 bases between the germline ends. This CDR3 region has 19 residues. The CDR3 bases are TGTGCCACCAGCAGATCCCGGGGCCAGGCAAGGGGGTCTAACTATGGCTACACCTTC. Protein: CATSRSRGQARGSNYGYTF.

The V gene is TRBV11-1, the J gene TRBJ2-1; D may be TRBD2 (7 bases). The CDR3 consists of 16 residues. V was clipped by 4 bases and J by 4 bases, with 17 bases between them. From germline, CDR1 is SGHAT and CDR2 FQDESV (reference sequence). The CDR3 nucleotides are TGTGCCAGCAGCTCACAATCGGGGGGCCCGTACAATGAGCAGTTCTTC. The encoded protein is CASSSQSGGPYNEQFF.

This clone was recorded only once. This chain joins TRBV2 and TRBJ1-1; 7 bases align to TRBD1. V shed 7 bases, J shed 0 bases, and the junction held 11 bases outside the gene matches. The CDR3 sequence is 16 residues long. CDR1 and CDR2 (germline): SNHLY, FYNNEI. The CDR3 protein is CASITGDKMVNTEAFF. CDR3 sequence (DNA): TGTGCCAGCATTACAGGGGACAAGATGGTGAACACTGAAGCTTTCTTT. Full variable domain (missing parts from reference TRBV2 and TRBJ1-1): EPEVTQTPSHQVTQMGQEVILRCVPISNHLYFYWYRQILGQKVEFLVSFYNNEISEKSEIFDDQFSVERPDGSNFTLKIRSTKLEDSAMYFCASITGDKMVNTEAFFGQGTRLTVV.

This clone is a singleton in its sample. The chain recombines TRBV11-3 with TRBJ1-2, with 8 positions matching TRBD1. The J segment lost 5 bases and the V segment lost 0 bases, leaving 8 bases of the junction unmatched. In germline, CDR1 is SGHNT, CDR2 YENEEA. The CDR3 has 16 amino acids. This chain's CDR3 is CASSLEGGRGLYGYTF. The CDR3 nucleotides read TGTGCCAGCAGCTTAGAGGGGGGCAGGGGGCTGTATGGCTACACCTTC. Supplemented by reference TRBV11-3 and TRBJ1-2, the full variable domain reads EAGVVQSPRYKIIEKKQPVAFWCNPISGHNTLYWYLQNLGQGPELLIRYENEEAVDDSQLPKDRFSAERLKGVDSTLKIQPAELGDSAVYLCASSLEGGRGLYGYTFGSGTRLTVV.

This chain joins TRBV28 and TRBJ2-7, with 8 bases aligning to TRBD1. Per the germline V gene, CDR1 is MDHEN and CDR2 is SYDVKM. CDR3 length: 14 residues. J lost 2 bases, V lost 10 bases, and 10 bases had no gene match. CDR3 sequence reads: CATTPPGQAYEQYF. As DNA, the CDR3 is TGTGCCACCACTCCACCGGGACAGGCCTACGAGCAGTACTTC.

The chain recombines TRBV28 with TRBJ1-1; perhaps TRBD1 as D (5 bases). Looked up from germline, CDR1 is MDHEN and CDR2 is SYDVKM. This CDR3 has 14 amino acids. Trimming cost V 6 bases and J 0 bases, with 11 bases left between them. CDR3 DNA: TGTGCCAGCAGGCCAGGGAAGATGAACACTGAAGCTTTCTTT. It is translated as CASRPGKMNTEAFF.

The CDR3 nucleotides read TGTGCCAGCAGTTTAGTCCCTGGGGGTGGTGAGCAGTTCTTC. Residues: CASSLVPGGGEQFF. V gene TRBV28 combines with J gene TRBJ2-1; D may be TRBD1 or TRBD2 (5 bases each). Between the trimmed V and J ends, which lost 2 bases and 9 bases, there was a span of 14 bases. The CDR3 loop spans 14 amino acids. CDR1 and CDR2 from the germline V gene are MDHEN and SYDVKM.

The table lists this clone with a few counts. The V gene is TRBV11-3, the J gene TRBJ1-6, with TRBD1 matching 8 bases. CDR3 length equals 18 residues. CDR1 is SGHNT, CDR2 YENEEA, per germline. V dropped 5 bases and J dropped 7; count of bases not matched to a gene: 16. In DNA, the CDR3 is TGTGCCAGCAGCCCCCGAATAGGAGGACAGGGCGTGAATTCACCCCTCCACTTT. It yields the protein CASSPRIGGQGVNSPLHF.

The rearrangement links TRBV2 to TRBJ1-5, with a weak D call TRBD1 (6 bases). The CDR3 loop spans 17 amino acids. Trimming stripped 4 bases from V and 1 base from J, with 17 bases between. The germline V gene has CDR1 SNHLY and CDR2 FYNNEI. For the CDR3, the DNA is TGTGCCAGCAGTGCGGGGAAGGGGGTGGGAAGCAATCAGCCCCAGCATTTT. This codes for CASSAGKGVGSNQPQHF.

The chain joins TRBV19 to TRBJ1-5; D perhaps matches TRBD1 (5 bases). Trimming pared 3 bases from V and 0 bases from J, leaving 15 bases between. This CDR3 spans 17 amino acids. From germline, CDR1 is LNHDA and CDR2 SQIVND (reference sequence). The CDR3 coding sequence is TGTGCCAGTAGTATGGAAGGGACGGATTATAGCAATCAGCCCCAGCATTTT. This gives the protein CASSMEGTDYSNQPQHF.

This clone was seen once. The V and J genes are TRBV19 and TRBJ2-7, with 9 bases lining up with TRBD2. CDR3 size: 16 residues. Germline lookup yields CDR1 LNHDA and CDR2 SQIVND (reference sequence). The V segment lost 4 bases and the J segment 4 bases; nucleotides outside the gene matches: 11. CDR3 loop: CASSSLFGGRAYEQYF. For the CDR3, the DNA is TGTGCCAGTAGTAGTTTGTTCGGCGGGAGGGCTTACGAGCAGTACTTC. Full variable domain (remainder filled in from reference TRBV19 and TRBJ2-7): DGGITQSPKYLFRKEGQNVTLSCEQNLNHDAMYWYRQDPGQGLRLIYYSQIVNDFQKGDIAEGYSVSREKKESFPLTVTSAQKNPTAFYLCASSSLFGGRAYEQYFGPGTRLTVT.

In the case of this clone: A read error may produce the germline difference seen at one junction end. The CDR3 region has the DNA TGTGCCATCAGTGGATCGGGCCAGTCAGACAATGAGCAGTTCTTC. It translates to CAISGSGQSDNEQFF. The genes are TRBV6-8 and TRBJ2-1; D remains unclear. Germline CDR1 reads MNHGY; CDR2 reads SAAAGT. The CDR3 loop spans 15 amino acids.

This clone was seen just once. One end of the junction is discordant with germline, which a read error may explain. The chain has TRBV27 and TRBJ2-3, with TRBD2 matching over 12 bases. The germline CDR1 and CDR2 sequences are MNHEY and SMNVEV (reference sequence). This CDR3 spans 19 amino acids. The chain's CDR3 is CATSDLVSSGGVSTDTQYF. As DNA, the CDR3 is TGTGCCACCAGTGATTTAGTTTCTAGCGGGGGGGTCAGCACAGATACGCAGTATTTT.

V usage is TRBV18 and J usage is TRBJ2-7; the match to TRBD1 covers 7 bases. Germline V lookup: CDR1 KGHSH, CDR2 LQKENI. This CDR3 has 14 residues. V shed 6 bases, J shed 0 bases, and the junction held 5 bases outside the gene matches. The CDR3 is CASSHDRDSYEQYF. The CDR3 bases are TGTGCCAGCTCGCACGACAGGGACTCCTACGAGCAGTACTTC. Full variable domain (rest looked up from reference TRBV18 and TRBJ2-7): NAGVMQNPRHLVRRRGQEARLRCSPMKGHSHVYWYRQLPEEGLKFMVYLQKENIIDESGMPKERFSAEFPKEGPSILRIQQVVRGDSAAYFCASSHDRDSYEQYFGPGTRLTVT.

In its sample, this clone was seen a few times. The chain uses TRBV7-4 and TRBJ1-2, with 10 bases fitting TRBD1. The CDR3 has 14 amino acids. V shed 1 base and J 4 bases; nucleotides not matched to a gene: 0. Germline values: CDR1 SGHVT, CDR2 SQSDAQ. CDR3 nucleotide sequence: TGTGCCAGCAGCTTAGGGACAGGGGGCTATGGCTACACCTTC. As protein: CASSLGTGGYGYTF.

This chain uses TRBV25-1 with TRBJ1-2; D is unresolved. The CDR3 loop spans 14 amino acids. The V gene's germline CDR1 is MGHDK and CDR2 SYGVNS. V shed 3 bases and J shed 0 bases, with 8 bases lying between them. CDR3 sequence: CASSDVGANYGYTF. The CDR3, as DNA: TGTGCCAGCAGTGATGTGGGAGCTAACTATGGCTACACCTTC.

This clone showed up just once. The chain links TRBV19 to TRBJ1-5, with D maybe TRBD1 (5 bases). CDR1 and CDR2 (germline): LNHDA, SQIVND (reference sequence). The length of the CDR3 is 16 residues. Trimming removed 7 bases from V and 7 bases from J, with 23 bases in between. The chain's CDR3 is CASTLTTLGGAQPQHF. Written as DNA, the CDR3 is TGTGCCAGTACCCTCACGACCTTGGGCGGGGCCCAGCCCCAGCATTTT.